This TCR beta chain was sequenced in a study of blood T cell repertoires in COVID-19. Looking at the study overall: Samples representing acute and convalescent COVID-19 were sourced from the United States, Italy and Spain. T cells, B-cell-depleted T cells, or PBMCs supplied cDNA or gDNA.

The authors' processing: Amplification from reference gene primers served as the basis for estimated nucleated cell counts. Profiling relied on immunoSEQ multiplex PCR, and the TCRdb table lists in-frame clones only, not all of them. That table supplies the V and J calls and clone size; D and trimming were determined from the DNA. The sample shows about 58,000 clones, about 91% of them seen only once. V was pared by 1 base and J by 8 bases, with 6 bases between. Germline-derived CDR1 and CDR2 are DFQATT and SNEGSKA (reference sequence). The CDR3 length is 10 residues. The gene calls are TRBV20-1 and TRBJ2-7, with D unresolved. What was sequenced was peripheral blood. The TCR originated in a woman aged 55-69 years with active COVID-19. The CDR3 DNA follows: TGCAGTGCTAGAGGTAGCAAGCAGTACTTC. Protein sequence: CSARGSKQYF.